This section outlines one TCR beta chain sequence together with its context. Its target is not known. The investigators amplified TCR beta CDR3 regions from RNA transcripts. The primer set for the first-round RT-PCR of the TCR CDR3 was HTBI. Via MiXCR, TCRdb re-called the multiplex PCR reads, giving one row per CDR3 protein. The sample carries around 350,000 distinct CDR3 sequences, roughly 25% recorded once. CDR1 MNHNS and CDR2 SASEGT come from the germline V gene. CDR3 size: 14 residues. The V gene end was trimmed by 6 bases and the J gene end by 5 bases; junction bases not matched to a gene: 2. This entry comes from a study of T cells in Graves' hyperthyroidism and ophthalmopathy. Across the whole study: Peripheral blood was taken when the disease was first diagnosed, before any treatment began.

Study-wide results and caveats: Clonotypes that were expanded in thyroid above 0.001 mostly appeared in blood too.

Researchers barred patients who had uncontrolled infection, other autoimmune disease, pregnancy or lactation. Diagnosis rested on symptoms, serum thyroxine and TRAb, thyroid ultrasound, and orbital computed tomography. This sequence originates from a man in his fifties with Graves' hyperthyroidism. Specimen: blood. This chain links TRBV6-1 with TRBJ2-1, with 12 bases matching TRBD1. CDR3 sequence: CASRGQGADNEQFF. The CDR3, as DNA: TGTGCCAGCAGGGGACAGGGGGCCGACAATGAGCAGTTCTTC.